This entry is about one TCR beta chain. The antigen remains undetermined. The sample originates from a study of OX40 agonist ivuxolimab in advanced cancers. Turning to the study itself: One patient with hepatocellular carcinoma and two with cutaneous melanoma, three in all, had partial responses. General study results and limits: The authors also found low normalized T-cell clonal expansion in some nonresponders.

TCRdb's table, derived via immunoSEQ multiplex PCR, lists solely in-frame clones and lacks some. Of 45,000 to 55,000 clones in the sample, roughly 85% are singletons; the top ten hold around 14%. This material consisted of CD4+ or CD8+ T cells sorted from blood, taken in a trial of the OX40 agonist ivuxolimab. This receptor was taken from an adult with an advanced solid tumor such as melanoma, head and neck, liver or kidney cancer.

The CDR3 region is CASSEGAAAETQYF. In DNA, the CDR3 is TGTGCCAGCAGTGAAGGGGCCGCGGCAGAGACCCAGTACTTC. The chain is built from TRBV6-1 and TRBJ2-5; D is ambiguous. Trimming removed 1 base from V and 4 bases from J, with 10 bases in between. Germline V gene sequence: CDR1 MNHNS, CDR2 SASEGT. This CDR3 comprises 14 residues.